The rows below give T cell receptor beta chains drawn from one sample of a study of blood T cell repertoires in COVID-19. Clones were sequenced by immunoSEQ multiplex PCR, and TCRdb holds only the in-frame ones, with some missing. The repertoire holds roughly 190,000 clones, with less than 85% as singletons. Specimen: PBMCs or T cells enriched from blood (not recorded which). These TCRs come from a woman aged 60-70 years with acute COVID-19. The conserved cysteine and the conserved F or W are not part of the CDR3 here. Each record gives: J gene, V gene, clone size, CDR3 protein. Clone size appears in some rows only: once, few, many, or a class for an expanded clone.

j_gene: TRBJ2-7; v_gene: TRBV6-5; abundance: NA; CDR3aa: ASRARTSGSYEQY
j_gene: TRBJ2-1; v_gene: TRBV10-3; abundance: few; CDR3aa: AIRSSGTDNEQF
j_gene: TRBJ2-1; v_gene: TRBV2; abundance: many; CDR3aa: ASRATSGGYNEQF
j_gene: TRBJ1-6; v_gene: TRBV28; abundance: few; CDR3aa: ASSPLGQGHNSPLH
j_gene: TRBJ1-1; v_gene: TRBV7-2; abundance: once; CDR3aa: ASNPEIWTAMNTEAF
j_gene: TRBJ2-4; v_gene: TRBV7-9; abundance: NA; CDR3aa: ASSLELAKNIQY
j_gene: TRBJ1-2; v_gene: TRBV3-1/TRBV3-2; abundance: NA; CDR3aa: ASSPLLPTGTGGYGYT
j_gene: TRBJ1-1; v_gene: TRBV6-1; abundance: NA; CDR3aa: ASSEQTGGRGKAF
j_gene: TRBJ1-5; v_gene: TRBV27; abundance: NA; CDR3aa: ASSLTLPQGQPQH
j_gene: TRBJ2-1; v_gene: TRBV27; abundance: NA; CDR3aa: ASSITSGGSFSSYNEQF
j_gene: TRBJ1-2; v_gene: TRBV28; abundance: NA; CDR3aa: ASSLGAASGYT
j_gene: TRBJ2-7; v_gene: TRBV11-2; abundance: NA; CDR3aa: ASSRTSESGYEQY
j_gene: TRBJ2-6; v_gene: TRBV18; abundance: few; CDR3aa: ASSPLGAAGANVLT
j_gene: TRBJ2-7; v_gene: TRBV29-1; abundance: NA; CDR3aa: SVEGSGLTKQY
j_gene: TRBJ1-2; v_gene: TRBV19; abundance: NA; CDR3aa: ASSRSGDGTYGYT
j_gene: TRBJ1-2; v_gene: TRBV27; abundance: NA; CDR3aa: ASSLSSLGTGGGYT
j_gene: TRBJ2-2; v_gene: TRBV10-3; abundance: once; CDR3aa: AIKTERNTGELF
j_gene: TRBJ1-1; v_gene: TRBV5-8; abundance: once; CDR3aa: ASSHRTLLNTEAF
j_gene: TRBJ1-2; v_gene: TRBV10-3; abundance: NA; CDR3aa: AIKGGGINYGYT
j_gene: TRBJ2-7; v_gene: TRBV7-8; abundance: NA; CDR3aa: ASTSARQTTYEQY
j_gene: TRBJ1-4; v_gene: TRBV2; abundance: NA; CDR3aa: ASSLTGTNEKLF
j_gene: TRBJ1-2; v_gene: TRBV14; abundance: NA; CDR3aa: ASSPTGPPGYT
j_gene: TRBJ1-1; v_gene: TRBV19; abundance: NA; CDR3aa: ASSYFTEAF
j_gene: TRBJ1-1; v_gene: TRBV7-9; abundance: NA; CDR3aa: ASSHGQGKGTEAF
j_gene: TRBJ1-1; v_gene: TRBV7-9; abundance: NA; CDR3aa: ASSLGQGRGTAF
j_gene: TRBJ2-3; v_gene: TRBV10-3; abundance: NA; CDR3aa: AIRIPGTSGGRTDTQY
j_gene: TRBJ1-2; v_gene: TRBV14; abundance: NA; CDR3aa: ASSQTGFGYT
j_gene: TRBJ2-5; v_gene: TRBV5-1; abundance: NA; CDR3aa: ASSFSPGGQETQY
j_gene: TRBJ2-7; v_gene: TRBV5-1; abundance: NA; CDR3aa: ASSPGTGDYEQY